What follows are 3 T cell receptor beta chains derived from one specimen sequenced in a study of shared clonotypes between healthy human individuals. Using immunoSEQ multiplex PCR, the repertoire was profiled, and TCRdb retains in-frame clones only, with some absent. The top ten hold 0.13% of the sample, which has about 2 million clones, roughly 96% seen once. The source material was naive CD4+ T cells sorted from blood. The subset here: CD45RA+ positively selected. The source of these receptors is a man younger than 35 in good health.

This clone was counted at least ten times. The chain recombines TRBV28 with TRBJ1-2; 10 nucleotides line up with TRBD1. V shed 2 bases, J shed 4 bases, and the junction held 10 bases outside the gene matches. In germline, CDR1 is MDHEN, CDR2 SYDVKM. The CDR3 sequence is 17 residues long. The CDR3 is CASSLPPGQGTGYGYTF. The CDR3 DNA reads TGTGCCAGCAGTTTACCCCCGGGACAGGGGACAGGCTATGGCTACACCTTC.

This chain links TRBV28 with TRBJ2-1; a possible D gene is TRBD2 (6 bases). Germline CDR1 is MDHEN and CDR2 is SYDVKM. CDR3 length: 15 amino acids. With 3 bases removed from V and 5 bases from J, the gap between germline ends came to 14 bases. CDR3 protein: CASSLASAGNNEQFF. For the CDR3, the DNA is TGTGCCAGCAGTTTGGCTAGCGCGGGAAACAATGAGCAGTTCTTC.

The J gene is TRBJ1-6, the V gene TRBV27, with 8 positions matching TRBD1. V trimming: 8 bases; J trimming: 0 bases; junction bases outside the gene matches: 6. The CDR3 is 16 residues long. Germline-derived CDR1 and CDR2 are MNHEY and SMNVEV (reference sequence). The CDR3 region is CASLRTGTSYNSPLHF. The CDR3 region has the DNA TGTGCCAGCTTAAGGACAGGGACCTCCTATAATTCACCCCTCCACTTT.